The 23 T cell receptor beta chains below all came from one sample that was sequenced in a study of shared clonotypes between healthy human individuals. Some clones are missing from TCRdb's copy, which holds only in-frame ones; the method was immunoSEQ multiplex PCR. The profile shows over 2 million clones, about 95% of them singletons. Naive CD8 cells comprised CD45RO-negative, CCR7-positively selected cells, excluding terminally differentiated effector memory CD45RA+ cells. The source material was naive CD8+ T cells sorted from blood. These receptors came from a man younger than 35 in good health.

The chain combines TRBV11-2 with TRBJ2-7; D call uncertain. The CDR3 totals 17 residues. The V end lost 0 bases, the J end lost 3 bases, and 18 bases lay between the germline ends. Germline lookup yields CDR1 SGHAT and CDR2 FQNNGV. The chain's CDR3 is CASSLEIQAGLRYEQYF. The CDR3 DNA reads as TGTGCCAGCAGCTTAGAGATCCAGGCCGGGTTGCGCTACGAGCAGTACTTC.

The chain uses TRBV11-3 and TRBJ2-7, with 9 bases matching TRBD2. The CDR3 loop spans 13 amino acids. The V and J ends lost 2 bases and 5 bases, in that order; junction bases with no gene match: 1. Per germline, CDR1 SGHNT and CDR2 YENEEA. The CDR3 DNA reads TGTGCCAGCAGCTTAAGACTAGCGGACGAGCAGTACTTC. Translation: CASSLRLADEQYF.

The sample holds one count of this clone. This rearrangement joins TRBV14 to TRBJ2-7; D is perhaps TRBD1 or TRBD2 (6 bases each). Germline V gives CDR1 SGHDN, CDR2 FVKESK. V was pared by 3 bases and J by 2 bases, with 17 bases between. CDR3 size: 16 residues. The DNA for the CDR3 is TGTGCCAGCAGCCATTTAAGGAGGGACACCACCTACGAGCAGTACTTC. This encodes CASSHLRRDTTYEQYF.

The chain uses TRBV7-8 and TRBJ1-4, with D unresolved. The V end lost 5 bases, the J end lost 3 bases, and 10 bases lay between the germline ends. The CDR3 has 14 residues. Germline V lookup: CDR1 SGHVS, CDR2 FQNEAQ. This CDR3 is CASSTGLSNEKLFF. The CDR3 bases are TGTGCCAGCAGCACTGGGCTATCTAATGAAAAACTGTTTTTT.

The V and J genes are TRBV6-5 and TRBJ1-2; D might be TRBD1 (5 bases). Germline lookup yields CDR1 MNHEY and CDR2 SVGAGI. The CDR3 covers 14 residues. Trimming took off 3 bases at V and 3 bases at J, with 11 bases between the two ends. The CDR3 nucleotides read TGTGCCAGCAGTTATACGGGGGGGGACTATGGCTACACCTTC. This codes for CASSYTGGDYGYTF.

As for this clone: At one boundary the junction diverges from the germline segment, which might be a read error. The chain employs TRBV29-1 and TRBJ1-2; D remains ambiguous. Germline loops: CDR1 SQVTM, CDR2 ANQGSEA. The CDR3 runs 15 residues. The CDR3 DNA reads TGCAGCATTGAGGCGCCTTCAACTTCTAACTATGGCTACACCTTC. Translating gives CSIEAPSTSNYGYTF. The entire variable domain, with the rest obtained from reference TRBV29-1 and TRBJ1-2, is as follows: SAVISQKPSRDICQRGTSLTIQCQVDSQVTMMFWYRQQPGQSLTLIATANQGSEATYESGFVIDKFPISRPNLTFSTLTVSNMSPEDSSIYLCSIEAPSTSNYGYTFGSGTRLTVV.

This chain joins TRBV4-3 and TRBJ2-1; 8 positions match TRBD1. Germline CDR1 and CDR2: LGHNA and YSLEER. The CDR3 has 14 residues. Trimming took 1 base from V and 7 from J; bases not matched to a gene: 3. CDR3 region: CASSQGTGPNEQFF. The DNA for the CDR3 is TGCGCCAGCAGCCAAGGGACAGGGCCAAATGAGCAGTTCTTC.

This chain connects TRBV6-1 to TRBJ2-7; unclear D gene. V lost 3 bases and J 6 bases, leaving 9 bases between the germline ends. The CDR3 extends over 12 amino acids. Germline CDR1 reads MNHNS; CDR2 reads SASEGT. The CDR3 sequence is CASSDLGIEQYF. The CDR3 DNA follows: TGTGCCAGCAGTGATTTAGGGATCGAGCAGTACTTC.

This chain's CDR3 is CASKGGNPTGELFF. The CDR3 DNA is TGTGCCAGCAAAGGGGGAAATCCCACCGGGGAGCTGTTTTTT. V gene TRBV6-5 combines with J gene TRBJ2-2, with TRBD1 as a possible D gene (6 bases). Germline V gene sequence: CDR1 MNHEY, CDR2 SVGAGI. V lost 7 bases, J lost 4 bases, and 13 bases lay in between. The CDR3 covers 14 residues.

The rearrangement joins TRBV11-2 to TRBJ2-1, with D possibly being TRBD1 or TRBD2 (5 bases each). CDR3 length: 15 residues. V was clipped by 3 bases and J by 4 bases, with 13 bases between them. CDR1 and CDR2 from the germline V gene are SGHAT and FQNNGV. The CDR3 DNA is TGTGCCAGCAGCTTCTATCGGGACCTTTACAATGAGCAGTTCTTC. Its translation: CASSFYRDLYNEQFF.

V usage is TRBV5-1 and J usage is TRBJ2-7; 8 bases match TRBD1. The ends lost 1 base at V and 5 bases at J; junction bases unmatched: 8. The CDR3 loop spans 15 amino acids. The germline CDR1 and CDR2 sequences are SGHRS and YFSETQ. The CDR3 DNA reads TGCGCCAGCAGCTTGAATAGGGACAGGATCCACGAGCAGTACTTC. Translating it yields CASSLNRDRIHEQYF.

V is TRBV19 and J is TRBJ1-1; D is uncertain. Trimming pared 5 bases from V and 4 bases from J, leaving 8 bases between. CDR3 length: 12 amino acids. Looked up from germline, CDR1 is LNHDA and CDR2 is SQIVND (reference sequence). In DNA form, the CDR3 reads TGTGCCAGTAGTCCCCTCGGCACTGAAGCTTTCTTT. As protein: CASSPLGTEAFF.

As concerns this clone: Within the sample, other DNA sequences also encode this same CDR3. V usage is TRBV28 and J usage is TRBJ2-7, with a tentative D call TRBD1 (5 bases). The CDR3 extends over 13 amino acids. V dropped 2 bases and J dropped 3 bases, with 8 bases sitting between them. Germline CDR1 reads MDHEN; CDR2 reads SYDVKM. In DNA form, the CDR3 reads TGTGCCAGCAGTTTACAGGGAAGCTACGAGCAGTACTTC. Translation gives CASSLQGSYEQYF.

Notes on this clone: The sample has other DNA sequences that encode this CDR3 too. The rearrangement links TRBV28 to TRBJ1-2, with a possible D match to TRBD1 (5 bases). Germline-derived CDR1 and CDR2 are MDHEN and SYDVKM. Trimming removed 3 bases at V and 0 bases at J, with 14 bases between. This CDR3 region has 16 residues. DNA of the CDR3: TGTGCCAGCAGTTTTGAGGACATCCGTACTAACTATGGCTACACCTTC. Translated: CASSFEDIRTNYGYTF.

The chain couples TRBV10-3 to TRBJ2-3; D possibly corresponds to TRBD2 (5 bases). The germline V gene encodes CDR1 ENHRY and CDR2 SYGVKD. The CDR3 is 13 residues long. Between the trimmed V and J ends, which lost 8 bases and 1 base, there was a span of 10 bases. The CDR3 here is CAIYPGGTDTQYF. DNA of the CDR3: TGTGCCATCTATCCCGGGGGCACAGATACGCAGTATTTT.

On this clone: Different DNA sequences within this sample yield the same CDR3. The rearrangement joins TRBV4-3 to TRBJ2-3; 8 positions agree with TRBD2. Trimming at V came to 3 bases and at J to 5 bases, leaving 10 bases not matched to a gene. CDR3 length: 16 residues. Germline V lookup: CDR1 LGHNA, CDR2 YSLEER. This CDR3 is CASSHILAGGEDTQYF. The CDR3, as DNA: TGCGCCAGCAGCCATATTCTAGCGGGTGGCGAAGATACGCAGTATTTT.

For this clone: A read error may be the cause here, since a much bigger clone is one base away. Other DNA sequences in this sample translate to the same CDR3. V usage is TRBV28 and J usage is TRBJ1-1, with D possibly TRBD1 on 6 matching bases. This CDR3 spans 13 amino acids. Germline loops: CDR1 MDHEN, CDR2 SYDVKM. The V gene lost 6 bases and the J gene lost 1 base, with 9 bases spanning the gap. This CDR3 reads CASSRTENTEAFF. CDR3 DNA sequence: TGTGCCAGCAGCCGGACAGAGAACACTGAAGCTTTCTTT.

The chain combines TRBV11-2 with TRBJ2-7; 12 nucleotides match TRBD2. The CDR3 loop spans 16 amino acids. Germline assignment: CDR1 SGHAT and CDR2 FQNNGV. Germline trimming cut 5 bases from V and 0 bases from J; bases unmatched to any gene: 5. The CDR3 DNA follows: TGTGCCAGCAGCGCCCGGACTAGCGGGAACTCCTACGAGCAGTACTTC. This encodes CASSARTSGNSYEQYF.

The rearrangement links TRBV4-1 to TRBJ1-1; D gene uncertain. CDR1 MGHRA and CDR2 YSYEKL come from the germline V gene. The V and J ends lost 0 bases and 4 bases respectively, with 15 bases between them. This CDR3 contains 16 residues. The DNA for the CDR3 is TGCGCCAGCAGCCAAGAGGAACGAAGGGAAGGCACTGAAGCTTTCTTT. The encoded protein is CASSQEERREGTEAFF.

The DNA for the CDR3 is TGTGCCAGCAGTTACCGGGAGGGCCATAATTCACCCCTCCACTTT. Protein sequence: CASSYREGHNSPLHF. The chain couples TRBV6-5 to TRBJ1-6; D ambiguous. Deletions cut 2 bases from V and 5 bases from J, with 10 bases between. Germline CDR1 MNHEY, CDR2 SVGAGI. The CDR3 spans 15 residues.

The chain carries TRBV13 and TRBJ1-2; D perhaps matches TRBD1 (6 bases). CDR1 and CDR2 (germline): PRHDT, FYEKMQ (reference sequence). CDR3 length: 14 residues. V was clipped by 0 bases and J by 7 bases, with 12 bases between them. The chain's CDR3 is CASSLGTGLSGYTF. CDR3 nucleotides: TGTGCCAGCAGCTTAGGGACAGGACTTTCTGGCTACACCTTC.

The genes are TRBV30 and TRBJ1-5, with a tentative D call TRBD1 (5 bases). Germline V lookup: CDR1 GTSNPN, CDR2 SVGIG (reference sequence). The germline V and J ends were trimmed by 0 bases and 6 bases, with 12 bases remaining between them. The CDR3 has 14 residues. CDR3 region: CAWSVPGASQPQHF. CDR3 DNA sequence: TGTGCCTGGAGTGTTCCCGGGGCGAGTCAGCCCCAGCATTTT.

This clone showed up just once. The gene calls are TRBV19 and TRBJ2-7; D is unresolved. The CDR3 spans 14 residues. Germline V gives CDR1 LNHDA, CDR2 SQIVND (reference sequence). Trimming took off 1 base at V and 4 bases at J, with 11 bases between the two ends. CDR3 bases: TGTGCCAGTAGTATAGGTGCAGAAGTTTACGAGCAGTACTTC. Its protein product is CASSIGAEVYEQYF.